Here is one T cell receptor (beta chain) with its context. What it recognizes is unknown. The data derive from a study of T cell responses to AZD1222 COVID-19 vaccine. The CDR3 sequence is 15 residues long. Trimming took 0 bases from V and 5 from J, leaving 11 bases between them. Germline CDR1 MNHEY, CDR2 SMNVEV (reference sequence). Sequenced by immunoSEQ multiplex PCR; TCRdb stores in-frame clones only, minus some. The sample lists under 95,000 clones; approximately 83% were seen once. The study, taken as a whole, reports: White British people made up most donors, females outnumbered males, and clonal diversity was possibly underestimated. Repertoire sampling occurred only after the peak T cell response.

The clonotype comes from an adult who received the AZD1222 COVID-19 vaccine. This sequence joins TRBV27 and TRBJ1-5; D is uncertain. The sequencing used peripheral blood, collected 28 days after the second AZD1222 dose. The CDR3, as DNA: TGTGCCAGCAGTTTATCGGTGGGGATCCATCAGCCCCAGCATTTT. Amino acid sequence: CASSLSVGIHQPQHF.